This entry features one T cell receptor (beta chain) sequence. Antigen: not known. The data were taken from a study of graft-versus-host responses after intestinal transplantation. The CDR3 is made up of 13 amino acids. Germline V CDR1 and CDR2: MNHEY, SVGAGI. The V end was cut by 3 bases, the J end by 6 bases, with 12 bases between. Profiled with immunoSEQ multiplex PCR; TCRdb holds only in-frame clones, not every one. Among 96,000 or so clones listed, 80% to 95% were seen once. This specimen was unstimulated CD4+ T cells sorted from spleen or lymph node cells, taken before intestinal transplant. This chain uses TRBV6-5 with TRBJ2-7, with a weak D call TRBD1 (6 bases). The source is a human donor who received an intestinal transplant. The CDR3 protein is CASSYRGGREQYF. CDR3 in DNA: TGTGCCAGCAGTTATAGAGGGGGACGCGAGCAGTACTTC.